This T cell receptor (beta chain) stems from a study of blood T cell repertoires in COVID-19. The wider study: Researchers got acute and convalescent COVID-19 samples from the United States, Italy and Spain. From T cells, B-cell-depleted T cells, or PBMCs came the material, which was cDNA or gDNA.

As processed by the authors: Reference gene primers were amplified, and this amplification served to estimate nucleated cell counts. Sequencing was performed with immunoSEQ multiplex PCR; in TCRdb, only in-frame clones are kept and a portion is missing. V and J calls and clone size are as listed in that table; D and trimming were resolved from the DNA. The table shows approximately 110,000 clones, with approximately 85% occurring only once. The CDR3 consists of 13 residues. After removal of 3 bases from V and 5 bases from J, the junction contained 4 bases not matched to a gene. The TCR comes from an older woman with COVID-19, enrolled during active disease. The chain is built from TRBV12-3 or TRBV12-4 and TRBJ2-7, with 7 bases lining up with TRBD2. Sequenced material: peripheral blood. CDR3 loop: CASSFLTSNEQYF. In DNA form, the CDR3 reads TGTGCCAGCAGTTTTTTGACTAGCAACGAGCAGTACTTC.